This T cell receptor (beta chain) is drawn from a study of memory CD4+ T cells and cytomegalovirus serostatus. About this clone: The antigen is undetermined.

Single viable CD3+CD4+CD8-CD45RO+ cells were sorted as the memory CD4+ T cells. Serostatus was set by detecting CMV pp150, pp28, p38, p52 IgG. Study conclusions and caveats: Median bootstrapped AUC for CMV status was about 0.96 originally, 0.9 to 0.93 US-trained. Suggested: most of the CMV-linked TCR signature lies in CD4+ memory cells.

The CDR3 extends over 12 amino acids. CDR1 MDHEN and CDR2 SYDVKM come from the germline V gene. V lost 5 bases to trimming and J lost 4 bases, with 8 bases between them. Authors' analysis steps: Out-of-frame sequences were removed, leaving 2 million or so distinct TCRbeta sequences. Sequencing was performed with immunoSEQ multiplex PCR; in TCRdb, only in-frame clones are kept and a portion is missing. V and J calls plus clone size are reproduced from that table; the DNA served to infer D and trimming. Among approximately 40,000 clones, over 65% were seen once, and the ten largest hold about 1.9%. V is TRBV28 and J is TRBJ1-2; possible D gene TRBD1, 5 bases. The TCR sequence derives from an adult in good health and CMV-seronegative. Sequencing was carried out using memory CD4+ T cells from blood. The CDR3 DNA is TGTGCCAGCAGTGAGGGGCTCTATGGCTACACCTTC. Translating it yields CASSEGLYGYTF.